The sequence of this T cell receptor beta chain was determined in a study of T cells expressing NK-cell markers. Overall study context: Sorted CD3+CD56-NKG2C+, CD3+CD56+NKG2C+ and CD3+CD56+NKG2C- T cells supplied the TCR beta repertoires. Seven sequenced donors out of eight were HCMV-seropositive, one seronegative.

TCRdb reprocessed the 5' RACE reads and keeps a single row for each CDR3 protein, giving no DNA. The repertoire shows 350,000 to 450,000 distinct CDR3 sequences; the top ten hold around 5%. The sample taken for sequencing was blood T cells: a sorted CD56 or NKG2C T cell subset, CD4+ or CD8+ T cells, or bulk PBMC T cells (not recorded which). The receptor was isolated from a man aged 18-75 years in good health.

This CDR3 is CASSRQGDFVGDTQYF. The chain combines TRBV5-1 with TRBJ2-3; TCRdb names TRBD1, which stays unverified in the absence of DNA. Germline V lookup: CDR1 SGHRS, CDR2 YFSETQ. There are 16 residues in the CDR3. The full variable domain, with the rest looked up from reference TRBV5-1 and TRBJ2-3, is KAGVTQTPRYLIKTRGQQVTLSCSPISGHRSVSWYQQTPGQGLQFLFEYFSETQRNKGNFPGRFSGRQFSNSRSEMNVSTLELGDSALYLCASSRQGDFVGDTQYFGPGTRLTVL.